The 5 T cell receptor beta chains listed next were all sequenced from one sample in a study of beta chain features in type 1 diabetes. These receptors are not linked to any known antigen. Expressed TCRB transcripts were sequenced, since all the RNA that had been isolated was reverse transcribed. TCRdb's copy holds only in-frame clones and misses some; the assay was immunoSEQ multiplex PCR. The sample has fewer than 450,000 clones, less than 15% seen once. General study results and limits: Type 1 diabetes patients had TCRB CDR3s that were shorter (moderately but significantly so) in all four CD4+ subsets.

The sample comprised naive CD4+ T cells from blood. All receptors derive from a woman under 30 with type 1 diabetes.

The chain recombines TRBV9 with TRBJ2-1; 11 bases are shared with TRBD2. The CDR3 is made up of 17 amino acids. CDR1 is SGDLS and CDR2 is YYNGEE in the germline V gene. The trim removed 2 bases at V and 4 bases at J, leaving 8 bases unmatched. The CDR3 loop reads CASSVQVAGGRYNEQFF. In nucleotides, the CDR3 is TGTGCCAGCAGCGTTCAAGTAGCGGGAGGGCGGTACAATGAGCAGTTCTTC. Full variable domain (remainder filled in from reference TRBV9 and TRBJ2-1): DSGVTQTPKHLITATGQRVTLRCSPRSGDLSVYWYQQSLDQGLQFLIQYYNGEERAKGNILERFSAQQFPDLHSELNLSSLELGDSALYFCASSVQVAGGRYNEQFFGPGTRLTVL.

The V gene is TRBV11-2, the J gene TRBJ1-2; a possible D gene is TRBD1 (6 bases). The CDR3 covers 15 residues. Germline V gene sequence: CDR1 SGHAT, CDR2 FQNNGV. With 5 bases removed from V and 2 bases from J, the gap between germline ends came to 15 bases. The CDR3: CASSITGFLNYGYTF. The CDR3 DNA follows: TGTGCCAGCAGCATTACAGGGTTTCTCAACTATGGCTACACCTTC.

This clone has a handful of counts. CDR3 in amino acids: CASSFWAGARTEAFF. The CDR3 DNA is TGTGCCAGCAGCTTCTGGGCGGGCGCGAGGACTGAAGCTTTCTTT. This chain links TRBV5-5 with TRBJ1-1; D is ambiguous. The germline V and J ends were trimmed by 2 bases and 5 bases, with 16 bases remaining between them. There are 15 residues in the CDR3. Germline-derived CDR1 and CDR2 are SGHKS and YYEKEE (reference sequence).

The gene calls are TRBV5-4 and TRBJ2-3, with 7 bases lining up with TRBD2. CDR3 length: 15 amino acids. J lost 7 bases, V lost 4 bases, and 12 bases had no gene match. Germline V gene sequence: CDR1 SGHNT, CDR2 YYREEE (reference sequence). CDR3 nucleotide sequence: TGTGCCAGCAGCCGAACGGGAGGCGCCTCCCATACGCAGTATTTT. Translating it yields CASSRTGGASHTQYF.

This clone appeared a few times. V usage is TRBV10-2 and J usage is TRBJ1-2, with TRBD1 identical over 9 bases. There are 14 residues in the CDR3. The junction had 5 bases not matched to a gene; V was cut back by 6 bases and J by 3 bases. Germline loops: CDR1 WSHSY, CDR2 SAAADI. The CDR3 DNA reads TGCGCCAGCAGGCTGACAGGGGGGGACTATGGCTACACCTTC. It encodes CASRLTGGDYGYTF.